The rows below give T cell receptor beta chains drawn from one sample of a study of blood T cell repertoires in COVID-19. The data were produced by immunoSEQ multiplex PCR, yet TCRdb's version contains in-frame clones alone and is incomplete. The data show fewer than 250,000 clones, with roughly 83% seen just once and roughly 3% held by the top ten. Sequencing was performed on PBMCs or T cells enriched from blood (not recorded which). The receptors derive from a woman in her 30s who had recovered from COVID-19. The CDR3 runs from the conserved cysteine through the conserved F or W. A D gene is named only where the DNA matches it firmly. The size field is filled for only some rows; it gives once, few, many or a size class.

-	TRBV11-2	-	TRBJ2-3	CASSPQALGRDTQYF	TGTGCCAGCAGCCCACAGGCACTCGGGCGGGATACGCAGTATTTT
-	TRBV18	-	TRBJ1-5	CASSSTDNQPQHF	TGTGCCAGCTCCTCGACAGACAATCAGCCCCAGCATTTT
-	TRBV4-2	TRBD2	TRBJ2-1	CASSQGLAENEQFF	TGTGCCAGCAGCCAAGGACTAGCGGAAAATGAGCAGTTCTTC
-	TRBV25-1	TRBD1	TRBJ1-1	CASSEAGGLGDTEAFF	TGTGCCAGCAGTGAGGCAGGGGGCTTAGGGGACACTGAAGCTTTCTTT
-	TRBV10-3	-	TRBJ2-3	CAAKGGGLGDTQYF	TGTGCAGCTAAGGGGGGGGGCCTGGGAGATACGCAGTATTTT
-	TRBV5-1	-	TRBJ1-1	CASSLNRVTVTEAFF	TGCGCCAGCAGCTTAAACAGGGTTACGGTGACTGAAGCTTTCTTT
-	TRBV2	-	TRBJ1-3	CASRRGSRSGNTIYF	TGTGCCAGCAGGCGAGGGTCTCGGTCTGGAAACACCATATATTTT
-	TRBV15	-	TRBJ2-5	CATSSGQGGEETQYF	TGTGCCACCAGCTCCGGACAGGGAGGGGAGGAGACCCAGTACTTC
-	TRBV29-1	TRBD2	TRBJ2-3	CSVPPGGDTQYF	TGCAGCGTTCCCCCGGGGGGGGATACGCAGTATTTT
few	TRBV6-5	-	TRBJ2-7	CASSSWGNQQYF	TGTGCCAGCAGTAGTTGGGGCAATCAGCAGTACTTC
-	TRBV3-1/TRBV3-2	-	TRBJ2-1	CASSQGRNRHNEQFF	TGTGCCAGCAGCCAAGGGCGGAATCGACACAATGAGCAGTTCTTC
-	TRBV18	TRBD1	TRBJ1-2	CASSPGQGFDYGYTF	TGTGCCAGCTCACCCGGACAGGGTTTTGACTATGGCTACACCTTC
-	TRBV6-1	-	TRBJ1-5	CASSETVAGPQHF	TGTGCCAGCAGTGAAACGGTGGCAGGGCCCCAGCATTTT
once	TRBV28	TRBD2	TRBJ2-5	CAISGGRLATQYF	TGTGCCATCAGCGGGGGTCGACTGGCGACCCAGTACTTC
once	TRBV3-1/TRBV3-2	-	TRBJ2-2	CASSQSRGLSTGELFF	TGTGCCAGCAGCCAGAGCCGAGGACTGAGCACCGGGGAGCTGTTTTTT
-	TRBV18	TRBD2	TRBJ2-1	CASSPWGLAGDKNEQFF	TGTGCCAGCTCACCTTGGGGACTAGCGGGAGATAAAAATGAGCAGTTCTTC
once	TRBV19	-	TRBJ2-2	CATSRQDYTGELFF	TGTGCCACCTCCCGACAGGACTACACCGGGGAGCTGTTTTTT
-	TRBV5-5	TRBD1	TRBJ2-7	CASSLDYRGHGEQYF	TGTGCCAGCAGCTTGGATTACAGGGGGCACGGGGAGCAGTACTTC
-	TRBV5-1	-	TRBJ1-4	CASSTVGRESEKLFF	TGCGCCAGCAGCACGGTCGGCAGGGAATCTGAAAAACTGTTTTTT
-	TRBV27	-	TRBJ2-1	CASSSAGVSLYNEQFF	TGTGCCAGCAGCTCCGCAGGGGTATCCCTCTACAATGAGCAGTTCTTC
-	TRBV4-1	-	TRBJ2-2	CASSAGVNTGELFF	TGCGCCAGCAGCGCAGGCGTGAACACCGGGGAGCTGTTTTTT
-	TRBV9	-	TRBJ2-1	CASSVQRQQGLASQFF	TGTGCCAGCAGCGTCCAAAGACAACAGGGATTGGCGAGTCAGTTCTTC
-	TRBV19	TRBD1	TRBJ1-5	CASSIPDRGFNQPQHF	TGTGCCAGTAGTATCCCGGACAGGGGGTTTAATCAGCCCCAGCATTTT
-	TRBV2	TRBD2	TRBJ2-1	CASINGGVYNEQFF	TGTGCCAGCATAAACGGGGGGGTTTACAATGAGCAGTTCTTC
-	TRBV19	TRBD1	TRBJ1-4	CASSPGGQSFSRKLFF	TGTGCCAGTAGTCCAGGGGGTCAGAGTTTTTCTCGGAAACTGTTTTTT
-	TRBV5-1	-	TRBJ2-7	CASSLGQNSYEQYF	TGCGCCAGCAGCTTAGGACAGAACTCCTACGAGCAGTACTTC
-	TRBV5-6	-	TRBJ2-6	CASSFGIGANVLTF	TGTGCCAGCAGCTTCGGGATTGGGGCCAACGTCCTGACTTTC
-	TRBV21-1	-	TRBJ2-5	CASSKRASAYQETQYF	TGTGCCAGCAGCAAGCGGGCTAGCGCCTACCAAGAGACCCAGTACTTC
once	TRBV4-2	TRBD1	TRBJ1-2	CASSTGTAYGYTF	TGTGCCAGCAGCACCGGGACAGCCTATGGCTACACCTTC
-	TRBV11-3	TRBD1	TRBJ1-2	CASSTSTGGAGYGYTF	TGTGCCAGCAGCACCTCGACAGGGGGCGCAGGCTATGGCTACACCTTC
-	TRBV5-6	-	TRBJ2-7	CASSARRGSYEQYF	TGTGCCAGCAGCGCGCGGAGGGGCTCCTACGAGCAGTACTTC
once	TRBV5-1	TRBD1	TRBJ1-4	CASSLAMGQVQEKLFF	TGCGCCAGCAGCTTGGCGATGGGACAGGTTCAAGAAAAACTGTTTTTT
-	TRBV27	-	TRBJ1-1	CASSLDGVSTEAFF	TGTGCCAGCAGTTTAGACGGGGTAAGCACTGAAGCTTTCTTT
-	TRBV5-7	TRBD1	TRBJ2-7	CASSWGDRDAQCHEQYF	TGTGCCAGCAGCTGGGGAGACAGGGACGCTCAATGCCACGAGCAGTACTTC
-	TRBV2	-	TRBJ1-5	CASSHSVGRPYSNQPQHF	TGTGCCAGCAGTCATAGCGTTGGCAGACCTTATAGCAATCAGCCCCAGCATTTT
once	TRBV7-2	TRBD1	TRBJ1-2	CASSLRDRSYGYTF	TGTGCCAGCAGCTTAAGGGACAGAAGTTATGGCTACACCTTC
-	TRBV28	TRBD1	TRBJ1-4	CASSLLGQGGKLFF	TGTGCCAGCAGTCTCTTGGGACAGGGAGGAAAACTGTTTTTT
-	TRBV3-1/TRBV3-2	-	TRBJ2-1	CASSQSVAAGRQFF	TGTGCCAGCAGCCAATCGGTAGCAGCCGGTAGGCAGTTCTTC
-	TRBV11-2	-	TRBJ2-5	CASSLQVGETQYF	TGTGCCAGCAGCTTACAGGTTGGGGAGACCCAGTACTTC
-	TRBV16	TRBD1	TRBJ1-5	CASSLRLGTVSNQPQHF	TGTGCCAGCAGCCTTCGCCTCGGGACAGTTAGCAATCAGCCCCAGCATTTT
once	TRBV19	-	TRBJ2-7	CATTLGAGTYEQYF	TGTGCCACCACGTTGGGGGCAGGGACGTACGAGCAGTACTTC
-	TRBV7-2	-	TRBJ2-5	CASSLVEETQYF	TGTGCCAGCAGCTTAGTCGAAGAGACCCAGTACTTC
once	TRBV27	-	TRBJ1-1	CASSWGGGNTEAFF	TGTGCCAGCAGTTGGGGGGGTGGGAACACTGAAGCTTTCTTT
-	TRBV20-1	-	TRBJ1-1	CSASTRNTEAFF	TGCAGTGCTAGTACCAGGAACACTGAAGCTTTCTTT
-	TRBV11-2	-	TRBJ1-6	CASSLAQGGNSPLHF	TGTGCCAGCAGCTTAGCCCAGGGCGGTAATTCACCCCTCCACTTT
-	TRBV18	TRBD2	TRBJ2-1	CASSPRRATSGGIPFVDEQFF	TGTGCCAGCTCACCGCGACGCGCGACTAGCGGGGGAATACCATTTGTGGATGAGCAGTTCTTC
-	TRBV28	TRBD1	TRBJ1-5	CASSYAGGNQPQHF	TGTGCCAGCAGCTACGCAGGGGGAAATCAGCCCCAGCATTTT
-	TRBV5-1	-	TRBJ2-5	CASSLGYGEETQYF	TGCGCCAGCAGCTTGGGATACGGGGAAGAGACCCAGTACTTC
-	TRBV19	-	TRBJ1-5	CASHYFPGQPQHF	TGTGCCAGTCATTACTTTCCTGGTCAGCCCCAGCATTTT
once	TRBV15	TRBD2	TRBJ2-7	CATSIPGSGSYEQYF	TGTGCCACCAGCATACCCGGCAGCGGGAGTTACGAGCAGTACTTC
-	TRBV19	-	TRBJ1-5	CASSMLGSGDNQPQHF	TGTGCCAGTAGTATGTTGGGCTCAGGGGACAATCAGCCCCAGCATTTT
few	TRBV29-1	-	TRBJ1-1	CSFTTENTEAFF	TGCAGCTTTACCACAGAGAACACTGAAGCTTTCTTT
-	TRBV19	TRBD1	TRBJ1-1	CASSIGRGLSSEAFF	TGTGCCAGTAGTATAGGCAGGGGGTTGTCGTCAGAAGCTTTCTTT
once	TRBV19	-	TRBJ1-2	CASSRGGYTF	TGTGCCAGTAGTAGGGGCGGCTACACCTTC
-	TRBV28	TRBD2	TRBJ2-1	CASTLGTSSVNEQFF	TGTGCCAGCACCCTCGGGACTAGCTCGGTCAATGAGCAGTTCTTC
-	TRBV5-1	TRBD2	TRBJ2-1	CASSPYSLAGGSYNEQFF	TGCGCCAGCAGCCCATACTCGTTAGCGGGCGGCTCCTACAATGAGCAGTTCTTC
-	TRBV5-6	TRBD1	TRBJ1-1	CASSPTGQGEAFF	TGTGCCAGCAGCCCCACGGGACAGGGTGAAGCTTTCTTT
-	TRBV5-6	-	TRBJ1-2	CASSLYAAVANYGYTF	TGTGCCAGCAGCTTGTATGCCGCGGTAGCTAACTATGGCTACACCTTC